This note documents a single TCR beta chain sequence. Its antigen is currently unknown. This sample's time point: pre-sensitization, week 0. Indicated treatment: therapeutic diphenylcyclopropenone sensitization with weekly scalp DPC. Unseparated into fractions, whole blood served as the source from which total RNA was extracted. CDR1 is SGHTA and CDR2 is FQGNSA in the germline V gene. V was trimmed by 0 bases and J by 4 bases, leaving 14 bases between them. The CDR3 covers 16 residues. The data belong to a study of human T cells and chemical hapten exposure. Study-wide context: Sensitization applied 2% DPC to approximately 2 cm by approximately 2 cm of upper inner arm skin. The patient population, which was mostly female, had alopecia areata, totalis or universalis.

It was the library that attached unique molecular identifiers to individual cDNA molecules. TCRdb processed the RACE reads anew with MiXCR; each CDR3 protein has one entry. The repertoire holds some 57,000 distinct CDR3 sequences, with more than 9% as singletons. Findings and limits, study-wide: Sensitizing to DPC left TCRs with a frequency above 1 in 1000 unaltered.

The rearrangement links TRBV7-2 to TRBJ2-3; weak D call: TRBD2 (6 bases). The material sequenced was whole blood, taken in connection with sensitization to the hapten diphenylcyclopropenone (DPC). The clonotype comes from a woman in her twenties or thirties with alopecia areata. Some clones in this sample may be carry-over from other donors' samples. CDR3 coding DNA: TGTGCCAGCAGCTTAGCAGGGGCTAGCGCGTCAGATACGCAGTATTTT. It yields the protein CASSLAGASASDTQYF. Filled out from reference TRBV7-2 and TRBJ2-3, the complete variable domain reads GAGVSQSPSNKVTEKGKDVELRCDPISGHTALYWYRQSLGQGLEFLIYFQGNSAPDKSGLPSDRFSAERTGGSVSTLTIQRTQQEDSAVYLCASSLAGASASDTQYFGPGTRLTVL.